In its sample, the clone carrying this T cell receptor beta chain was seen a few times. Its antigen is unidentified. CDR1 is LGHNA, CDR2 YNFKEQ, per germline. CDR3 length equals 15 residues. Trimming shortened V by 7 bases and J by 4 bases, and 18 bases separated the two germline ends. This entry belongs to a study of shared clonotypes between healthy human individuals. All the donors were Caucasian adults who lived in Nashville, Tennessee. Original data processing: Filtering differed for immunoSEQ, which gave only junction sequences without quality scores. TCRdb keeps only in-frame clones here, not all; method: immunoSEQ multiplex PCR. V, J and clone size derive from that table, while D and trimming were established from the DNA sequence. The repertoire consists of about 1.1 million clones, with 75% to 85% occurring once and the leading ten covering under 0.6%. Overall study findings and caveats: Naive subsets tended to show greater estimated richness than memory subsets.

The sequence was obtained from a man aged 18-30 years in good health. Some clones in this sample may be carry-over from other donors' samples. The sample consisted of memory CD4+ T cells from PBMCs. The subset was: CD45RA-negative fraction. V gene TRBV4-2 combines with J gene TRBJ2-3; a possible D gene is TRBD2 (5 bases). CDR3 residues: CASTREQSGADTQYF. Written as DNA, the CDR3 is TGTGCCAGCACCCGGGAACAGAGTGGCGCAGATACGCAGTATTTT.